This T cell receptor beta chain was identified during a study of T cells in localized non-small cell lung cancer. Study-wide results and limits: Turning up in adjacent lung were a median roughly 59 of the top 100 tumor clones. Uninvolved adjacent lung had the highest recorded T cell clonality, with tumor below it.

Clones were read by immunoSEQ multiplex PCR, and TCRdb kept only the in-frame ones, dropping some. The sample yields some 49,000 clones, approximately 81% seen once. Germline V gene lookup returns CDR1 SGHNT and CDR2 YYREEE (reference sequence). This CDR3 contains 15 residues. Trimming removed 2 bases from V and 10 bases from J; junction bases left unmatched: 9. In regard to this clone: Antigen unknown.

The sample here was peripheral blood mononuclear cells, taken before any cancer treatment. The TCR originated in a man aged 35-75 years with stage III lung adenocarcinoma. The rearrangement links TRBV5-4 to TRBJ2-1; 10 bases are shared with TRBD2. The CDR3 region has the DNA TGTGCCAGCAGCTTCTTTATTAGCGGGGGGAAGGAGCAGTTCTTC. Amino acids: CASSFFISGGKEQFF.